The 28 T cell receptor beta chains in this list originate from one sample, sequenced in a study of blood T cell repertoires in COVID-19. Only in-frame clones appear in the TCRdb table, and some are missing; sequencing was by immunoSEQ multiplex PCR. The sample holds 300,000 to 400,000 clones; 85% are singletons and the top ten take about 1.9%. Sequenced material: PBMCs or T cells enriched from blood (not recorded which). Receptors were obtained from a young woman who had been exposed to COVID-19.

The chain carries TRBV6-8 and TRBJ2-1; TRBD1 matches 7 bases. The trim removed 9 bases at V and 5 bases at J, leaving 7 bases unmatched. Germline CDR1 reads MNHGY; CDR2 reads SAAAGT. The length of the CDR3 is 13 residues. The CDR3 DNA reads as TGTGCCAGTAGACAGGGTTTGAACAATGAGCAGTTCTTC. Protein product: CASRQGLNNEQFF.

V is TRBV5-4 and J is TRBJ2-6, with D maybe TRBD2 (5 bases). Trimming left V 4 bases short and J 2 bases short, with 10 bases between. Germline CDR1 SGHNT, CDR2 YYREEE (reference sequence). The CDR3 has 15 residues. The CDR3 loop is CASSTNGAGANVLTF. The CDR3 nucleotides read TGTGCCAGCAGCACCAACGGGGCTGGGGCCAACGTCCTGACTTTC.

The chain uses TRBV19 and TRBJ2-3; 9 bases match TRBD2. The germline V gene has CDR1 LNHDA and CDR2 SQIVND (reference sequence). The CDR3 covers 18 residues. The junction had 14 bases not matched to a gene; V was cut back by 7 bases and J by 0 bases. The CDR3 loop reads CASTQGLAGITSTDTQYF. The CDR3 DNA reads TGTGCCAGTACCCAAGGGCTAGCGGGGATAACTAGCACAGATACGCAGTATTTT.

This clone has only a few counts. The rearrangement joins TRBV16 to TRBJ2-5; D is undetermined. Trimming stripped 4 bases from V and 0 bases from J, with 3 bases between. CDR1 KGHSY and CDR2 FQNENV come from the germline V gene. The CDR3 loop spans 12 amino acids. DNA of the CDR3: TGTGCCAGCAGCCCTTACCAAGAGACCCAGTACTTC. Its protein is CASSPYQETQYF. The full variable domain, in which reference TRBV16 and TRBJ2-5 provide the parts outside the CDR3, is GEEVAQTPKHLVRGEGQKAKLYCAPIKGHSYVFWYQQVLKNEFKFLISFQNENVFDETGMPKERFSAKCLPNSPCSLEIQATKLEDSAVYFCASSPYQETQYFGPGTRLLVL.

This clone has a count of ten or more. The CDR3 loop reads CASSSQGATNEKLFF. The CDR3 coding sequence is TGCGCCAGCAGCTCACAGGGGGCGACTAATGAAAAACTGTTTTTT. The chain couples TRBV5-1 to TRBJ1-4; 9 positions agree with TRBD1. The V and J ends lost 3 bases and 2 bases, in that order; junction bases with no gene match: 2. CDR3 size: 15 residues. Germline values: CDR1 SGHRS, CDR2 YFSETQ.

CDR3 nucleotides: TGTGCCAGCAGCGTAAATTCCGGTTCACCCCTCCACTTT. Protein sequence: CASSVNSGSPLHF. The chain employs TRBV9 and TRBJ1-6; D gene unclear. Germline V gene data show CDR1 as SGDLS and CDR2 as YYNGEE. The CDR3 loop spans 13 amino acids. V was trimmed by 1 base and J by 9 bases, leaving 8 bases between them.

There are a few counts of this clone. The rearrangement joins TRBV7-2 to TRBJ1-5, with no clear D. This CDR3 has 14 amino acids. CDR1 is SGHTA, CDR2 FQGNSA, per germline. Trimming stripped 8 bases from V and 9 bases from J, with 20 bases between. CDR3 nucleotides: TGTGCCAGCGCACCTATGGCCACCGCGGGGCCCCAGCATTTT. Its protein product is CASAPMATAGPQHF.

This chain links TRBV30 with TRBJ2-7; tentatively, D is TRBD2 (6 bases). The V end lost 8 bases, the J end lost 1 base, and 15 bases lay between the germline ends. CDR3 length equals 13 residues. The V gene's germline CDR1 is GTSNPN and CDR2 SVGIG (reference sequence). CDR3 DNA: TGTGCCACAGATAGGGGAGGATCCTACGAGCAGTACTTC. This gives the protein CATDRGGSYEQYF.

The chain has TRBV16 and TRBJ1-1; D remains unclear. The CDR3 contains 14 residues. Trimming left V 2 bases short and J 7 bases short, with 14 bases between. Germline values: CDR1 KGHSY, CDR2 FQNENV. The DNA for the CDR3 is TGTGCCAGCAGCCAAATTGACCCCGAGGGTGAAGCTTTCTTT. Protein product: CASSQIDPEGEAFF.

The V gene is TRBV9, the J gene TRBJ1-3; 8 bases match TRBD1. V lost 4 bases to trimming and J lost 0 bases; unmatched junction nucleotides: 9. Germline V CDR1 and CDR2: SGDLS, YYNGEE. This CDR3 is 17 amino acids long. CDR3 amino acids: CASSQGTGPSSGNTIYF. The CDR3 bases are TGTGCCAGCAGCCAAGGGACAGGACCGAGCTCTGGAAACACCATATATTTT.

CDR3: CASSPDYSYEQYF. In nucleotides, the CDR3 is TGTGCCAGCAGCCCGGACTACTCCTACGAGCAGTACTTC. This chain connects TRBV7-2 to TRBJ2-7; a weak D match, TRBD2 (6 bases). The CDR3 runs to 13 residues. Germline V gene sequence: CDR1 SGHTA, CDR2 FQGNSA. V lost 5 bases and J lost 0, with 8 bases in between. The variable domain in full, with the rest retrieved from reference TRBV7-2 and TRBJ2-7, is GAGVSQSPSNKVTEKGKDVELRCDPISGHTALYWYRQSLGQGLEFLIYFQGNSAPDKSGLPSDRFSAERTGGSVSTLTIQRTQQEDSAVYLCASSPDYSYEQYFGPGTRLTVT.

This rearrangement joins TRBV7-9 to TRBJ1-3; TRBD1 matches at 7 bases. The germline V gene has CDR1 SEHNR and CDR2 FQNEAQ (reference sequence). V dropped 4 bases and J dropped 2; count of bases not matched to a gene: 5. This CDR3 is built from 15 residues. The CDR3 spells CASSSGDRAGNTIYF. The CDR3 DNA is TGTGCCAGCAGCTCCGGGGACAGAGCTGGAAACACCATATATTTT.

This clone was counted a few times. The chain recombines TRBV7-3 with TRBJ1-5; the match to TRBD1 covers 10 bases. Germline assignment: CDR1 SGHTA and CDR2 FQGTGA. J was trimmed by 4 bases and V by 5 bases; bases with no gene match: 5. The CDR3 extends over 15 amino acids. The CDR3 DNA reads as TGTGCCAGCAGCCGGGACAGGGGAAGAAATCAGCCCCAGCATTTT. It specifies CASSRDRGRNQPQHF.

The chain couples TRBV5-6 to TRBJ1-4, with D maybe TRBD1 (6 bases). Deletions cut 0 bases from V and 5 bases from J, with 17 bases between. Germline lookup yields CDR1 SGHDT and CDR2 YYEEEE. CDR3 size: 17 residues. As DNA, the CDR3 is TGTGCCAGCAGCTTGGAAGCCAGGGGTCCCGAAAATGAAAAACTGTTTTTT. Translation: CASSLEARGPENEKLFF.

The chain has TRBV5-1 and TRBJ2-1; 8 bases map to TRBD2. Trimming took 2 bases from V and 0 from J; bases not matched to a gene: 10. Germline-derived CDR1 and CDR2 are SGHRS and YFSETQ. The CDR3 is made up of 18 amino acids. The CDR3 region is CASSFLAGFSRSYNEQFF. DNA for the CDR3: TGCGCCAGCAGCTTCCTAGCGGGCTTCTCTCGCTCCTACAATGAGCAGTTCTTC.

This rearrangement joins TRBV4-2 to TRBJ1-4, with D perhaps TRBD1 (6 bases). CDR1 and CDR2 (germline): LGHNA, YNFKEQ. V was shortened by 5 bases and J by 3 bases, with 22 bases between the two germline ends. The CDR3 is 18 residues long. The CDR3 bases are TGTGCCAGCAGCGGGATCAATGGGGGGGCGCGAGCTAATGAAAAACTGTTTTTT. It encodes CASSGINGGARANEKLFF.

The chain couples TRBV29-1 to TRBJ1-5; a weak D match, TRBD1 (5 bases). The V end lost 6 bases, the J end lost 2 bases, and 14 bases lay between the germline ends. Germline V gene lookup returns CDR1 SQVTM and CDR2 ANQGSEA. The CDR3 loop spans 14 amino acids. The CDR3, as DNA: TGCAGCGTCGTGGGCGGAGGGGGCAATCAGCCCCAGCATTTT. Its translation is CSVVGGGGNQPQHF. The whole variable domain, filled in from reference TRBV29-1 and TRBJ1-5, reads SAVISQKPSRDICQRGTSLTIQCQVDSQVTMMFWYRQQPGQSLTLIATANQGSEATYESGFVIDKFPISRPNLTFSTLTVSNMSPEDSSIYLCSVVGGGGNQPQHFGDGTRLSIL.

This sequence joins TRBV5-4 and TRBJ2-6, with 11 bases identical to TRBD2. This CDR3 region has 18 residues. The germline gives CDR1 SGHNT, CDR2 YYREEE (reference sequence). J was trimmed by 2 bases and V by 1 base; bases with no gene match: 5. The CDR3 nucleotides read TGTGCCAGCAGCTTGTTAGCGGGAGGGCCGGCTGGGGCCAACGTCCTGACTTTC. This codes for CASSLLAGGPAGANVLTF.

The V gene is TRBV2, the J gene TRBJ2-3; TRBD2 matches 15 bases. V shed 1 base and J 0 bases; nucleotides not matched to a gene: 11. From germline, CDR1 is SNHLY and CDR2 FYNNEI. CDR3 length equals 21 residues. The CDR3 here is CASSEETGLAGGRTSTDTQYF. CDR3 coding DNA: TGTGCCAGCAGTGAAGAAACTGGACTAGCGGGAGGGCGAACTAGCACAGATACGCAGTATTTT.

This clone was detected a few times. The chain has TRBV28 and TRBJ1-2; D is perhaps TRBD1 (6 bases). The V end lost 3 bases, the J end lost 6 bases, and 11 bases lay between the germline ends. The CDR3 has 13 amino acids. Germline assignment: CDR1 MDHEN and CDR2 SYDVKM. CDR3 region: CASSFTGQNGYTF. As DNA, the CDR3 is TGTGCCAGCAGTTTTACAGGGCAGAATGGCTACACCTTC.

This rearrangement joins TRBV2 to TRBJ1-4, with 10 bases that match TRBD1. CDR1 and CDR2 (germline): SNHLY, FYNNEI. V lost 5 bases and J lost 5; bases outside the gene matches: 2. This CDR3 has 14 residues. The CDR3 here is CASSPGQGNEKLFF. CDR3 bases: TGTGCCAGCAGTCCGGGACAGGGGAATGAAAAACTGTTTTTT.

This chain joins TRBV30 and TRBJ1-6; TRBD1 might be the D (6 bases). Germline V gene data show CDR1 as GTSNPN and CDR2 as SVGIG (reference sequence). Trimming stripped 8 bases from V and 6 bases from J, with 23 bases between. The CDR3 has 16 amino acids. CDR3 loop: CAIDTITGFFNSPLHF. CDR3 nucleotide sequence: TGTGCCATAGACACGATTACAGGGTTTTTTAATTCACCCCTCCACTTT.

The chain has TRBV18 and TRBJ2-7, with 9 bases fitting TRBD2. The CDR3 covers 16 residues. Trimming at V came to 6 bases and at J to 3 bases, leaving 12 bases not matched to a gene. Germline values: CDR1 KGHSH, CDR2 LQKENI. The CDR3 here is CASSPSVAGGHYEQYF. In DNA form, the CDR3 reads TGTGCCAGCTCCCCAAGTGTGGCGGGAGGGCACTACGAGCAGTACTTC. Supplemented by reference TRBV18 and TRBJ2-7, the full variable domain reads NAGVMQNPRHLVRRRGQEARLRCSPMKGHSHVYWYRQLPEEGLKFMVYLQKENIIDESGMPKERFSAEFPKEGPSILRIQQVVRGDSAAYFCASSPSVAGGHYEQYFGPGTRLTVT.

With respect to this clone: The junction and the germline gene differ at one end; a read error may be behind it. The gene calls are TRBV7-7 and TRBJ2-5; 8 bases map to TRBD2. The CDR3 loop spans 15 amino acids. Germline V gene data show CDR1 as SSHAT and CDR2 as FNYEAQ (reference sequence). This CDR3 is CASSLGTRGQETQYF. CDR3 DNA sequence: TGTGCTAGCAGCCTCGGGACTAGAGGGCAAGAGACCCAGTACTTC. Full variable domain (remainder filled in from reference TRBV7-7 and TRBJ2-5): GAGVSQSPRYKVTKRGQDVTLRCDPISSHATLYWYQQALGQGPEFLTYFNYEAQPDKSGLPSDRFSAERPEGSISTLTIQRTEQRDSAMYRCASSLGTRGQETQYFGPGTRLLVL.

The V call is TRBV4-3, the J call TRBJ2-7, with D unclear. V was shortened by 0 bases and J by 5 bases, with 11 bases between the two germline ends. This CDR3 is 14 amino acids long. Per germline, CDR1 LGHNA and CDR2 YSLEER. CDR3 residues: CASSQDPAVDEQYF. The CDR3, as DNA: TGCGCCAGCAGCCAAGATCCTGCAGTGGACGAGCAGTACTTC.

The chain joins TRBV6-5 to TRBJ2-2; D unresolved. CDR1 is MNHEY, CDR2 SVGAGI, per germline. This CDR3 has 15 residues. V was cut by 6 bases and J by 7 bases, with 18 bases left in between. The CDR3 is CASREQMRNDGELFF. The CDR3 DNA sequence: TGTGCCAGCAGAGAGCAGATGAGGAATGACGGGGAGCTGTTTTTT.

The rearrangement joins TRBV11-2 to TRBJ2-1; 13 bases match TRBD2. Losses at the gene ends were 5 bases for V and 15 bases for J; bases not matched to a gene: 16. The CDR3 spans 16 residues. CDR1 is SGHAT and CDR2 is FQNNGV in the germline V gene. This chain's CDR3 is CASSLERELAGGPGFF. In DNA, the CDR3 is TGTGCCAGCAGCCTGGAACGGGAACTAGCGGGAGGGCCGGGGTTCTTC. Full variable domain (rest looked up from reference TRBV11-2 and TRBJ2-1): EAGVAQSPRYKIIEKRQSVAFWCNPISGHATLYWYQQILGQGPKLLIQFQNNGVVDDSQLPKDRFSAERLKGVDSTLKIQPAKLEDSAVYLCASSLERELAGGPGFFGPGTRLTVL.

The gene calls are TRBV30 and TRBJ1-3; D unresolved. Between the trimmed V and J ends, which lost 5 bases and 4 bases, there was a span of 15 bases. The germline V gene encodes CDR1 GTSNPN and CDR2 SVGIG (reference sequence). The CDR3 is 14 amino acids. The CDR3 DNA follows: TGTGCCTGGGACTCGCGGTTTTTGGGAAACACCATATATTTT. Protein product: CAWDSRFLGNTIYF.